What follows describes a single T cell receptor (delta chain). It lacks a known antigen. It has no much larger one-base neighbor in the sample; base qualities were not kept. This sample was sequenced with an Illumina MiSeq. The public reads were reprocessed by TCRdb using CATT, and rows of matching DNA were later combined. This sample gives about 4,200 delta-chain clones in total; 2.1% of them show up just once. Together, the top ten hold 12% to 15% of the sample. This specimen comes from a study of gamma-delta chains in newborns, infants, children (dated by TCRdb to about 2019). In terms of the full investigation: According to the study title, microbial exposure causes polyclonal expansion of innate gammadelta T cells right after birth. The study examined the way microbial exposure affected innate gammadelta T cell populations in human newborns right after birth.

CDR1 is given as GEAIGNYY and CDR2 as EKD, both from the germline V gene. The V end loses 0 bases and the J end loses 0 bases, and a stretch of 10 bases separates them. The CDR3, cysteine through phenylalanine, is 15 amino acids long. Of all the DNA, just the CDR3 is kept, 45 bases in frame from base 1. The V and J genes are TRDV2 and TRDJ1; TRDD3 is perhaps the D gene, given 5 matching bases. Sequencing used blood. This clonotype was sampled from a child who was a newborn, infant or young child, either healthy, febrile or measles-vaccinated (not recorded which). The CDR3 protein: CACDTVGPHTDKLIF. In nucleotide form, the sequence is TGTGCCTGTGACACCGTGGGGCCTCACACCGATAAACTCATCTTT.